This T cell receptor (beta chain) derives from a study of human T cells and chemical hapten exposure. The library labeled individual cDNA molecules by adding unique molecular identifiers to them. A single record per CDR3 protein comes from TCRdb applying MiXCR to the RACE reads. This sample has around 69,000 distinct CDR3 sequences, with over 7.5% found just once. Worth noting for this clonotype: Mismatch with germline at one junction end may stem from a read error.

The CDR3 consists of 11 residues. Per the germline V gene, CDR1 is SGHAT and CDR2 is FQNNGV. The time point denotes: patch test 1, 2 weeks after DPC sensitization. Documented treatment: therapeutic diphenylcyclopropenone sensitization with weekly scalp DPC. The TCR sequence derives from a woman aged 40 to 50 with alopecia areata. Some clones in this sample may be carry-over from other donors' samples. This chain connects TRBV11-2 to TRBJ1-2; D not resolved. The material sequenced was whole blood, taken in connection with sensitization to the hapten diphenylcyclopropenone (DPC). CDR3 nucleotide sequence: TGTGCCAGCAGCTTTGGACGGGCTTACTCCTTC. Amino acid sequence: CASSFGRAYSF. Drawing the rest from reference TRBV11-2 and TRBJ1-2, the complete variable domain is EAGVAQSPRYKIIEKRQSVAFWCNPISGHATLYWYQQILGQGPKLLIQFQNNGVVDDSQLPKDRFSAERLKGVDSTLKIQPAKLEDSAVYLCASSFGRAYSFGSGTRLTVV.